This TCR beta chain is drawn from a study of T-cell memory formation after mild COVID-19. Study at large: Largely donor-specific TCR clusters were found. The study's findings and limits: Balance between CD4 and CD8 was seen in clones contracting day 15 to 85, and a CD4+ lean was seen in later expanders. There was no confirmation that second-wave clones peaking on day 37 were SARS-CoV-2 specific.

This clonotype was observed a handful of times. Its antigen is as yet unknown. This CDR3 has 13 amino acids. The ends were cut back, 4 bases at V and 2 bases at J, with 7 bases in the middle. Germline CDR1 reads SGHTA; CDR2 reads FQGTGA. 5'RACE, which relied on constant-segment primers, yielded TCR alpha and TCR beta cDNA libraries carrying sample barcodes and UMIs. TCRdb itself ran the 5' RACE reads through MiXCR, one entry per CDR3 protein. The repertoire holds roughly 610,000 distinct CDR3 sequences, roughly 17% seen once, with roughly 8.2% in the top ten. The rearrangement joins TRBV7-3 to TRBJ2-3; D is undetermined. This sequence originates from an adult woman who had mild COVID-19 (a few samples of this study predate the infection). Cell type and time point are not known. Specimen: PBMCs or a T cell subset sorted from them (not recorded which). CDR3 protein: CASSYYLTDTQYF. The CDR3 DNA sequence: TGTGCCAGCAGCTACTACCTCACAGATACGCAGTATTTT.